These 8 T cell receptor beta chains came from one sample sequenced in a study of blood T cell repertoires in COVID-19. Repertoires were generated with immunoSEQ multiplex PCR, while TCRdb's copy carries only in-frame clones and drops some. This sample has tens of thousands of clones, with about 87% found just once. The sample was peripheral blood. These receptors were taken from a human donor with acute or convalescent COVID-19. The donor label of this sample is uncertain.

This sequence joins TRBV6-4 and TRBJ2-5, with D possibly matching TRBD1 (5 bases). The V end lost 2 bases, the J end lost 5 bases, and 9 bases lay between the germline ends. Looked up from germline, CDR1 is MRHNA and CDR2 is SNTAGT. The length of the CDR3 is 13 residues. The CDR3 DNA follows: TGTGCCAGCAGTGACAGGGGCGGTGAGACCCAGTACTTC. It yields the protein CASSDRGGETQYF.

The chain joins TRBV19 to TRBJ1-5; no definite D call. Between the trimmed V and J ends, which lost 0 bases and 5 bases, there was a span of 8 bases. This CDR3 comprises 14 residues. CDR1 is LNHDA, CDR2 SQIVND, per germline (reference sequence). Here the CDR3 DNA reads TGTGCCAGTAGTATAGACGGCGGGTATCAGCCCCAGCATTTT. Residues: CASSIDGGYQPQHF.

The chain uses TRBV9 and TRBJ1-3; maybe TRBD1 (6 bases). The V gene lost 0 bases and the J gene lost 0 bases, with 10 bases spanning the gap. The CDR3 has 16 amino acids. Germline values: CDR1 SGDLS, CDR2 YYNGEE. The CDR3 spells CASSVGGQVSGNTIYF. The DNA for the CDR3 is TGTGCCAGCAGCGTAGGGGGACAAGTCTCTGGAAACACCATATATTTT.

The chain carries TRBV27 and TRBJ2-2; 11 nucleotides line up with TRBD2. The CDR3 runs 18 residues. J gave up 1 base and V 4 bases, and 8 bases lay outside the gene matches. CDR1 is MNHEY, CDR2 SMNVEV, per germline (reference sequence). The CDR3 coding sequence is TGTGCCAGCAGTTCCCTCGGACTAGCGGGCTTGAACACCGGGGAGCTGTTTTTT. This gives the protein CASSSLGLAGLNTGELFF.

This chain connects TRBV19 to TRBJ1-4; 9 bases are a match to TRBD1. The CDR3 has 14 residues. Unmatched junction bases numbered 8, after V lost 7 bases and J lost 8 bases. Germline lookup yields CDR1 LNHDA and CDR2 SQIVND (reference sequence). CDR3 amino acids: CASNKGQGGEKLFF. CDR3 DNA: TGTGCCAGTAATAAGGGACAGGGTGGGGAAAAACTGTTTTTT.

The chain couples TRBV18 to TRBJ1-3, with 7 bases matching TRBD1. The ends lost 1 base at V and 0 bases at J; junction bases unmatched: 3. The CDR3 sequence is 16 residues long. The germline V gene encodes CDR1 KGHSH and CDR2 LQKENI. The CDR3 DNA follows: TGTGCCAGCTCACCACAGGGGGCTTTCTCTGGAAACACCATATATTTT. It translates to CASSPQGAFSGNTIYF.

The chain links TRBV7-8 to TRBJ1-2; 8 bases line up with TRBD1. Per germline, CDR1 SGHVS and CDR2 FQNEAQ. V gave up 5 bases and J gave up 4 bases; unmatched junction bases: 12. This CDR3 has 16 residues. DNA for the CDR3: TGTGCCAGCAGCCCTCGGTTACAGGGGGATCGCTATGGCTACACCTTC. This sequence encodes CASSPRLQGDRYGYTF.

The chain links TRBV7-9 to TRBJ2-1; TRBD2 matches at 9 bases. The germline V gene has CDR1 SEHNR and CDR2 FQNEAQ (reference sequence). The junction had 8 bases not matched to a gene; V was cut back by 5 bases and J by 6 bases. The CDR3 covers 15 residues. The CDR3 DNA reads as TGTGCCAGCAGCCCCCTAGCGGGGATAGTCAATGAGCAGTTCTTC. This gives the protein CASSPLAGIVNEQFF.